This TCR beta chain originates from a study of cytomegalovirus exposure and HLA in healthy donors. The CDR3 contains 14 residues. CDR1 SEHNR and CDR2 FQNEAQ come from the germline V gene (reference sequence). PCR was performed using 60 Vbeta and 13 Jbeta primers. Only in-frame clones appear in the TCRdb table, and some are missing; sequencing was by immunoSEQ multiplex PCR. This table has some 90,000 clones, 75% to 90% appearing once. Concerning this clone: An end of the junction does not agree with germline; a read error may underlie this.

This clonotype originated in a man aged 45-65 years in good health and CMV-seropositive. J is TRBJ2-3 and V is TRBV7-9; D is possibly TRBD2 (6 bases). The sequenced sample consisted of PBMCs. Here the CDR3 DNA reads TGTTCCAGCAGCTTATCGGGAGTGATAGATACGCAGTATTTT. It yields the protein CSSSLSGVIDTQYF.